Listed below are T cell receptor beta chains from one sample, sequenced in a study of shared clonotypes between healthy human individuals. The table came from immunoSEQ multiplex PCR; TCRdb's copy has only in-frame clones and leaves some out. The sample records over 2 million clones, just under 95% being singletons. The sequenced sample was naive CD4+ T cells from PBMCs. These receptors came from a man younger than 35 in good health. Some clones in this sample may be carry-over from other donors' samples. Both conserved end residues are part of each CDR3. Fields, in order: J gene, D gene, CDR3 length, V gene, clone size, CDR3 DNA, CDR3 protein. A D gene is named only where the DNA matches it firmly. Expanded clones are given a class, and other clones once, few, many or no size at all.

TRBJ2-3	TRBD1	16	TRBV7-9	NA	TGTGCCAGCAGCCGGCCCCCGCAGGGGGCCACAGATACGCAGTATTTT	CASSRPPQGATDTQYF
TRBJ1-1	NA	14	TRBV7-8	NA	TGTGCCAGCAGCCCACGGACGGCCAACACTGAAGCTTTCTTT	CASSPRTANTEAFF
TRBJ2-2	NA	13	TRBV19	once	TGTGCCAGTAAGGGGACCTACACCGGGGAGCTGTTTTTT	CASKGTYTGELFF
TRBJ1-1	NA	14	TRBV19	NA	TGTGCCAGTAGTACCGACACCATGAACACTGAAGCTTTCTTT	CASSTDTMNTEAFF
TRBJ2-7	NA	11	TRBV5-4	NA	TGTGCCAGCAGCTTCCTTGAGGAGCAGTACTTC	CASSFLEEQYF
TRBJ1-4	NA	14	TRBV5-4	once	TGTGCCAGCAGCTCGGACGGACTGAATGAAAAACTGTTTTTT	CASSSDGLNEKLFF
TRBJ2-7	TRBD1	15	TRBV7-3	NA	TGTGCCAGCAGCCTAACCGGGACAGGGGTTTACGAGCAGTACTTC	CASSLTGTGVYEQYF
TRBJ2-5	TRBD2	15	TRBV5-1	NA	TGCGCCAGCAGCTTGTTTTTAGCGGGAGAAGAGACCCAGTACTTC	CASSLFLAGEETQYF
TRBJ1-4	TRBD1	16	TRBV7-8	NA	TGTGCCAGCAGCCTTCGACCGGGACAGGGATATGAAAAACTGTTTTTT	CASSLRPGQGYEKLFF
TRBJ1-1	NA	17	TRBV14	NA	TGTGCCAGCAGCCAAGCCAGGGTCGGGGTAGTGGCTACTGAAGCTTTCTTT	CASSQARVGVVATEAFF
TRBJ1-1	TRBD1	15	TRBV4-2	NA	TGTGCCAGCAGCCAAGAACGGGACAGGGCATTTCAAGCTTTCTTT	CASSQERDRAFQAFF
TRBJ1-1	TRBD1	15	TRBV5-1	NA	TGCGCCAGCAGCAGAGGACAGGGGGAAAACACTGAAGCTTTCTTT	CASSRGQGENTEAFF
TRBJ1-1	NA	15	TRBV19	NA	TGTGCCAGTAACTTGGGGCGGCAGGGGAACACTGAAGCTTTCTTT	CASNLGRQGNTEAFF
TRBJ1-1	NA	14	TRBV7-9	NA	TGTGCCAGCAGCTCGACGGGGGCGCGGACTGAAGCTTTCTTT	CASSSTGARTEAFF
TRBJ1-3	NA	17	TRBV4-3	NA	TGCGCCAGCAGCCAAGGGAGCCGGGCCGGAGGTGGAAACACCATATATTTT	CASSQGSRAGGGNTIYF
TRBJ2-5	NA	15	TRBV9	NA	TGTGCCAGCAGCGTAGCCGCAGGAGGGGGAGAGACCCAGTACTTC	CASSVAAGGGETQYF
TRBJ2-3	TRBD2	16	TRBV7-2	NA	TGTGCCAGCAGCCAAAGCCTAGCGGGAGTATCAGATACGCAGTATTTT	CASSQSLAGVSDTQYF